This entry lists 20 T cell receptor beta chains sequenced from one sample in a study of T cells in Graves' hyperthyroidism and ophthalmopathy. Amplified TCR beta CDR3 regions came from RNA transcripts. Researchers ran a first-round RT-PCR on the TCR CDR3 using the HTBI primer set. TCRdb passed the multiplex PCR reads through MiXCR, listing each CDR3 protein once. The sample yields some 300,000 distinct CDR3 sequences, 16% seen once. Sequencing was performed on blood. These receptors came from a man younger than 45 with Graves' hyperthyroidism.

In its sample, this clonotype was seen a few times. The chain employs TRBV5-1 and TRBJ2-5, with 7 bases fitting TRBD2. The germline CDR1 and CDR2 sequences are SGHRS and YFSETQ. V shed 0 bases, J shed 6 bases, and the junction held 8 bases outside the gene matches. The CDR3 has 15 residues. Here the CDR3 reads CASSLVAGVVQTQYF. The CDR3 region has the DNA TGCGCCAGCAGCTTGGTTGCGGGAGTTGTACAGACCCAGTACTTC.

This clonotype has a count of ten or more. The chain joins TRBV11-2 to TRBJ2-7; D is uncertain. Germline CDR1 SGHAT, CDR2 FQNNGV. This CDR3 has 12 amino acids. V lost 2 bases and J 7 bases, leaving 9 bases between the germline ends. CDR3 in DNA: TGTGCCAGCAGCTTAAGGTCTCAGGAGCAGTACTTC. This gives the protein CASSLRSQEQYF.

The sample holds many counts of this clonotype. The CDR3 region is CASTYWGRASGDNEQFF. The DNA for the CDR3 is TGTGCCAGCACCTACTGGGGGAGGGCTAGCGGTGACAATGAGCAGTTCTTC. The genes are TRBV7-8 and TRBJ2-1, with 7 bases aligning to TRBD2. The CDR3 consists of 17 residues. V was clipped by 7 bases and J by 5 bases; unmatched bases: 17. Germline V gene lookup returns CDR1 SGHVS and CDR2 FQNEAQ.

Ten or more counts support this clonotype. In nucleotides, the CDR3 is TGCGCCAGCAGCCAAGACTGGACTAGCGGGAGTAGGTACGAGCAGTACTTC. It is translated as CASSQDWTSGSRYEQYF. The chain joins TRBV4-1 to TRBJ2-7, with TRBD2 matching over 13 bases. CDR1 is MGHRA, CDR2 YSYEKL, per germline. This CDR3 is 17 amino acids long. The trim removed 0 bases at V and 4 bases at J, leaving 6 bases unmatched.

This clonotype has ten or more counts. This chain joins TRBV11-2 and TRBJ1-2; no firm D call. V lost 5 bases and J 5 bases, leaving 18 bases between the germline ends. The CDR3 is made up of 15 amino acids. CDR1 and CDR2 (germline): SGHAT, FQNNGV. The CDR3 nucleotides are TGTGCCAGCAGCCCCCGGGCGGCCTGGGAGTATGGCTACACCTTC. Protein product: CASSPRAAWEYGYTF.

This clonotype was observed a handful of times. Here the CDR3 omits its conserved ending phenylalanine or tryptophan, so a read error is the likely source. V is TRBV3-1 and J is TRBJ2-5; the D is unclear. The V end was cut by 0 bases, the J end by 1 base, with 6 bases between. This CDR3 is 14 amino acids long. Germline lookup yields CDR1 LGHDT and CDR2 YNNKEL (reference sequence). The CDR3 DNA sequence: TGTGCCAGCAGCCAAGATGCATCCCAAGAGACCCAGTACCTC. Amino acids: CASSQDASQETQYL.

This clonotype has at least ten counts. The chain is built from TRBV7-3 and TRBJ2-1, with 10 bases that match TRBD2. The CDR3 length is 15 residues. Germline V gives CDR1 SGHTA, CDR2 FQGTGA. V was pared by 5 bases and J by 7 bases, with 8 bases of the junction left unmatched. CDR3 sequence (DNA): TGTGCCAGCAGCGAAATACTAGCGGGGCAGAATGAGCAGTTCTTC. Amino acid sequence: CASSEILAGQNEQFF. The whole variable domain, remainder taken from reference TRBV7-3 and TRBJ2-1, is GAGVSQTPSNKVTEKGKYVELRCDPISGHTALYWYRQSLGQGPEFLIYFQGTGAADDSGLPNDRFFAVRPEGSVSTLKIQRTERGDSAVYLCASSEILAGQNEQFFGPGTRLTVL.

Comment on this clonotype: A much larger clonotype is one base distant, so this may be a read error. V usage is TRBV30 and J usage is TRBJ1-2; D unclear. CDR1 GTSNPN and CDR2 SVGIG come from the germline V gene (reference sequence). The CDR3 sequence is 11 residues long. In nucleotides, the CDR3 is TGTGCCTGGAGTGAGTCCTATGTCTACACCTTC. Amino acids: CAWSESYVYTF.

This clonotype was observed a few times. The chain combines TRBV7-9 with TRBJ1-2; tentatively, D is TRBD1 (5 bases). Germline lookup yields CDR1 SEHNR and CDR2 FQNEAQ (reference sequence). The V end lost 2 bases, the J end lost 4 bases, and 11 bases lay between the germline ends. The CDR3 is 14 amino acids. CDR3: CASSLQGNSYGYTF. The CDR3 DNA follows: TGTGCCAGCAGCTTACAGGGAAACAGCTATGGCTACACCTTC.

This clonotype has just a few counts. The chain is built from TRBV10-3 and TRBJ1-2; D is unclear. The CDR3 runs to 12 residues. Looked up from germline, CDR1 is ENHRY and CDR2 is SYGVKD. Trimming removed 0 bases from V and 8 bases from J, with 7 bases in between. The CDR3 region has the DNA TGTGCCATCAGTGAGTCGGTGACCGGCTACACCTTC. Protein product: CAISESVTGYTF.

This clonotype was observed a handful of times. The rearrangement uses TRBV6-1 and TRBJ1-1; no firm D call. The germline V gene has CDR1 MNHNS and CDR2 SASEGT. V was pared by 5 bases and J by 0 bases, with 16 bases between. CDR3 length equals 16 residues. The CDR3 protein is CASSNWRGGLNTEAFF. The DNA of the CDR3 is TGTGCCAGCAGTAATTGGCGGGGAGGGTTGAACACTGAAGCTTTCTTT.

Ten or more counts support this clonotype. The chain joins TRBV7-2 to TRBJ1-5; D is perhaps TRBD1 (5 bases). This CDR3 is 13 amino acids long. V lost 1 base, J lost 5 bases, and 6 bases lay in between. Per germline, CDR1 SGHTA and CDR2 FQGNSA. The DNA of the CDR3 is TGTGCCAGCAGCTTAGGGGGGTATCAGCCCCAGCATTTT. Its protein product is CASSLGGYQPQHF.

At least ten counts were recorded for this clonotype. The chain uses TRBV7-9 and TRBJ2-1; possibly TRBD2 for D (5 bases). CDR1 and CDR2 from the germline V gene are SEHNR and FQNEAQ (reference sequence). Trimming left V 8 bases short and J 7 bases short, with 12 bases between. This CDR3 has 12 amino acids. The DNA for the CDR3 is TGTGCCAGCCGGGGTGGGCCTAATGAGCAGTTCTTC. Amino acids: CASRGGPNEQFF. The complete variable domain, with remaining parts taken from reference TRBV7-9 and TRBJ2-1, reads DTGVSQNPRHKITKRGQNVTFRCDPISEHNRLYWYRQTLGQGPEFLTYFQNEAQLEKSRLLSDRFSAERPKGSFSTLEIQRTEQGDSAMYLCASRGGPNEQFFGPGTRLTVL.

The table lists this clonotype with many counts. This chain uses TRBV12-3 or TRBV12-4 with TRBJ2-5; TRBD2 matches at 7 bases. The CDR3 contains 14 residues. V dropped 5 bases and J dropped 4; count of bases not matched to a gene: 7. The CDR3 region is CASSPGRWGETQYF. CDR3 sequence (DNA): TGTGCCAGCAGTCCCGGGAGGTGGGGAGAGACCCAGTACTTC.

In regard to this clonotype: This could be a read error, since a much larger clone is one nucleotide away. The chain recombines TRBV30 with TRBJ2-7; tentative D call: TRBD1 (6 bases). Germline CDR1 reads GTSNPN; CDR2 reads SVGIG (reference sequence). This CDR3 is built from 15 residues. V was shortened by 0 bases and J by 1 base, with 13 bases between the two germline ends. The CDR3 sequence is CAWSVRDTGSYEQYF. For the CDR3, the DNA is TGTGCCTGGAGTGTCCGGGACACAGGTTCCTACGAGCAGTACTTC.

At least ten counts were recorded for this clonotype. The chain joins TRBV12-3 or TRBV12-4 to TRBJ1-1; 7 nucleotides line up with TRBD1. CDR3 length: 19 residues. Trimming removed 5 bases from V and 5 bases from J; junction bases left unmatched: 23. The DNA of the CDR3 is TGTGCCAGCAGTCCGTTTAGGGGGGCTTGGGAGGGGGCTGAAACTGAAGCTTTCTTT. Its translation is CASSPFRGAWEGAETEAFF.

This clonotype was found a few times. The J gene is TRBJ2-1, the V gene TRBV13; no clear D. CDR3 length: 16 amino acids. V gave up 0 bases and J gave up 1 base, with 10 bases separating them. CDR1 is PRHDT, CDR2 FYEKMQ, per germline (reference sequence). CDR3 amino acids: CASSLGAAGSYNEQFF. CDR3 in DNA: TGTGCCAGCAGCTTAGGGGCAGCCGGTTCCTACAATGAGCAGTTCTTC.

This clonotype has only a few counts. This chain uses TRBV27 with TRBJ2-2; possible D gene TRBD1, 6 bases. Looked up from germline, CDR1 is MNHEY and CDR2 is SMNVEV (reference sequence). The CDR3 runs to 17 residues. V shed 6 bases and J shed 3 bases, with 20 bases lying between them. The CDR3 is CASSLRAGTYDTGELFF. CDR3 DNA sequence: TGTGCCAGCAGCCTTAGGGCCGGGACATACGACACCGGGGAGCTGTTTTTT.

This clonotype was seen at least ten times. The chain couples TRBV13 to TRBJ1-1; no definite D call. The CDR3 is made up of 14 amino acids. CDR1 PRHDT and CDR2 FYEKMQ come from the germline V gene (reference sequence). The V end lost 3 bases, the J end lost 0 bases, and 8 bases lay between the germline ends. Here the CDR3 reads CASSFGSLNTEAFF. CDR3 bases: TGTGCCAGCAGCTTCGGATCCCTGAACACTGAAGCTTTCTTT.

This chain joins TRBV3-1 and TRBJ2-2; 9 positions agree with TRBD1. Germline-derived CDR1 and CDR2 are LGHDT and YNNKEL (reference sequence). The CDR3 is 15 residues long. V lost 2 bases, J lost 6 bases, and 4 bases stayed unmatched. CDR3 bases: TGTGCCAGCAGCCAATGGACAGGGGCCGCCGGGGAGCTGTTTTTT. Its protein product is CASSQWTGAAGELFF.